This T cell receptor beta chain was sequenced during a study of OX40 agonist ivuxolimab in advanced cancers. Across the whole study: Among those treated, three patients had partial responses, one with hepatocellular carcinoma and two with cutaneous melanoma. Study-wide results and caveats: Low clonal expansion, among the lowest seen, marked partial responders at 0.1-3.0 mg/kg.

With baseline, cycle 4 day 1, and cycle 7 day 1 as timepoints, blood was sampled. The data were produced by immunoSEQ multiplex PCR, yet TCRdb's version contains in-frame clones alone and is incomplete. The table records just under 45,000 clones, 80% of them present only once. Turning to this clone: The antigen is unknown.

This clonotype was sampled from an adult with an advanced solid tumor such as melanoma, head and neck, liver or kidney cancer. The sample consisted of CD4+ or CD8+ T cells sorted from blood, taken in a trial of the OX40 agonist ivuxolimab.

This chain's CDR3 is CASTPAGTGGYNEQFF. As DNA, the CDR3 is TGTGCCAGCACCCCCGCGGGGACAGGGGGCTACAATGAGCAGTTCTTC. This chain joins TRBV14 and TRBJ2-1, with TRBD1 matching over 11 bases. CDR3 size: 16 residues. Germline lookup yields CDR1 SGHDN and CDR2 FVKESK. With 7 bases clipped from V and 3 bases from J, the junction kept 8 bases outside the gene matches.